This T cell receptor beta chain was recovered during a study of Graves' ophthalmopathy and Graves' hyperthyroidism. This clonotype was picked up one time. V was shortened by 1 base and J by 7 bases, with 7 bases between the two germline ends. The CDR3 length is 12 residues. The V gene's germline CDR1 is LNHNV and CDR2 YYDKDF (reference sequence). CDR3 regions of TCR beta were amplified from RNA transcripts. First-round RT-PCR relied on HTBI primers, and a second-round multiplex PCR came next. Via MiXCR, TCRdb re-called the multiplex PCR reads, giving one row per CDR3 protein. Of almost 750,000 distinct CDR3 sequences listed, roughly 40% are singletons.

The rearrangement links TRBV15 to TRBJ2-5; D remains ambiguous. Sequencing was done on a sample of peripheral blood. This receptor was taken from an adult man with Graves' ophthalmopathy. The CDR3 spells CATSRGRGTQYF. In nucleotides, the CDR3 is TGTGCCACCAGCAGAGGAAGAGGGACCCAGTACTTC.